Listed below are T cell receptor beta chains from one sample, sequenced in a study of regulatory T cells in long-lasting Graves disease. TCRdb recomputed calls from the multiplex PCR reads with MiXCR, one row per CDR3 protein. Of 500,000 or so distinct CDR3 sequences detected, about 15% appear once; the ten largest clones hold roughly 15%. These sequences were also reported in another study, on T cells in Graves' hyperthyroidism and ophthalmopathy.

The sample consisted of peripheral blood mononuclear cells (PBMCs), taken at new diagnosis, from a patient treated with antithyroid drugs. The receptors were sampled from a woman between 45 and 65 years old with Graves disease. Each CDR3 is given with its conserved first and last residue. Fields, in order: D gene, J gene, clone size, V gene, CDR3 DNA, CDR3 protein. A D gene is named only where the DNA matches it firmly. Clone size, where shown, is once, few, many, or a class for clones that have expanded.

>.|TRBJ1-1|few|TRBV29-1
TGCAGCGCTGAGGGACGGATGAACACTGAAGCTTTCTTT
CSAEGRMNTEAFF
>.|TRBJ1-1|few|TRBV5-6
TGTGCCAGCAGCTTCGGACAGCCCACTGAAGCTTTCTTT
CASSFGQPTEAFF
>.|TRBJ2-1|few|TRBV7-9
TGTGCCAGCAGCTTGCAGGGGAGAAGAACCTACAATGAGCAGTTCTTC
CASSLQGRRTYNEQFF
>TRBD1|TRBJ2-2|many|TRBV12-5
TGTGCTAGTGGTTTGCAACAGGGGGGTGCCGGGGAGCTGTTTTTT
CASGLQQGGAGELFF
>.|TRBJ1-1|many|TRBV7-3
TGTGCCAGCAGCTCTTTTCCTGGGGAGAACACTGAAGCTTTCTTT
CASSSFPGENTEAFF
>TRBD1|TRBJ2-7|.|TRBV19
TGTGCCACCACTAGCCGACAGGGGGGTTTCTACGAGCAGTACTTC
CATTSRQGGFYEQYF
>.|TRBJ1-6|.|TRBV20-1
TGCAGTGCTAGAGACGCCATGAGGGGTAATTCGAATTCACCCCTCCACTTT
CSARDAMRGNSNSPLHF
>.|TRBJ1-5|many|TRBV12-3/TRBV12-4
TGTGCCAGCAGTTTTCGGGGACAGCCCCAGCATTTT
CASSFRGQPQHF
>.|TRBJ2-7|many|TRBV11-2
TGTGCCAGCAGCTTACACAGTGATATGTCCTACGAGCAGTACTTC
CASSLHSDMSYEQYF
>.|TRBJ2-5|.|TRBV13
TGTGCCAGCAGCTCGCTCGACCCCGTGGAGACCCAGTACTTC
CASSSLDPVETQYF
>TRBD2|TRBJ2-6|few|TRBV28
TGTGCCAGCAGTCCTTCCCCACTCACTAGCGGGAGGGCCTCTGGGGCCAACGTCCTGACTTTC
CASSPSPLTSGRASGANVLTF
>.|TRBJ2-3|.|TRBV10-1
TGCGCCAGCAGTGAGTCGAGGGGGAGAGGCACAGATACGCAGTATTTT
CASSESRGRGTDTQYF
>.|TRBJ1-3|few|TRBV9
TGTGCCAGCAGCGCGTTACTCAGCCGGAACACCATATATTTT
CASSALLSRNTIYF
>TRBD2|TRBJ2-4|.|TRBV4-1
TGCGCCAGCAGCCTTGGCGGGGGATTGGCCAAAAACATTCAGTACTTC
CASSLGGGLAKNIQYF
>TRBD1|TRBJ2-7|many|TRBV28
TGTGCCAGCAGCTACCCGGGACAGGGGGCCCACGAGCAGTACTTC
CASSYPGQGAHEQYF
>.|TRBJ2-2|many|TRBV24-1
TGTGCCACCAGTGATTTTTCCGGGCCCCTCATCACCGGGGAGCTGTTTTTT
CATSDFSGPLITGELFF
>TRBD2|TRBJ2-2|.|TRBV11-2
TGTGCCAGCAGCTCAGGACTAGCGGGGTCCACCGGGGAGCTGTTTTTT
CASSSGLAGSTGELFF
>.|TRBJ2-1|.|TRBV28
TGTGCCAGCAGCCCCAATTACACAGGGAGGGACAGCAATGAGCAGTTCTTC
CASSPNYTGRDSNEQFF
>.|TRBJ2-7|few|TRBV5-1
TGCGCCAGCAGCTTGGTCGGCAGGGGCTACGAGCAGTACTTC
CASSLVGRGYEQYF